Each of the 7 T cell receptor beta chains below was sequenced from the same sample in a study of Ad26.COV2.S vaccination and SARS-CoV-2 variants. TCRdb's copy holds only in-frame clones and misses some; the assay was immunoSEQ multiplex PCR. The sample yields about 350,000 clones, about 90% seen once. Sequenced here: peripheral blood, sampled after recovery from COVID-19. Receptors were obtained from a human donor who had recovered from COVID-19.

The rearrangement links TRBV5-1 to TRBJ2-4, with unresolved D. The CDR3 length is 15 residues. The germline V gene has CDR1 SGHRS and CDR2 YFSETQ. The V end lost 2 bases, the J end lost 2 bases, and 11 bases lay between the germline ends. For the CDR3, the DNA is TGCGCCAGCAGCTTCAACAACCAGCCCAAAAACATTCAGTACTTC. Translated, it gives CASSFNNQPKNIQYF.

The V and J genes are TRBV7-9 and TRBJ2-2; a possible D gene is TRBD2 (6 bases). The CDR3 covers 15 residues. V was shortened by 5 bases and J by 5 bases, with 15 bases between the two germline ends. CDR1 and CDR2 from the germline V gene are SEHNR and FQNEAQ (reference sequence). The CDR3, as DNA: TGTGCCAGCAGCACACTAGCCAGGGTTACCGGGGAGCTGTTTTTT. Translating it yields CASSTLARVTGELFF.

The chain has TRBV6-1 and TRBJ1-2; perhaps TRBD1 as D (6 bases). Germline V lookup: CDR1 MNHNS, CDR2 SASEGT. V was pared by 2 bases and J by 13 bases, with 14 bases between. The CDR3 sequence is 12 residues long. CDR3 bases: TGTGCCAGCAGTGAAATTTACAGGGTCCTCACCTTC. Its translation is CASSEIYRVLTF.

The rearrangement uses TRBV7-2 and TRBJ1-2, with D perhaps TRBD1 (6 bases). Germline CDR1 reads SGHTA; CDR2 reads FQGNSA. Between the trimmed V and J ends, which lost 3 bases and 4 bases, there was a span of 15 bases. The CDR3 has 15 residues. In DNA form, the CDR3 reads TGTGCCAGCAGCTTGGACAGTGGAGGGGCCTATGGCTACACCTTC. Amino acids: CASSLDSGGAYGYTF.

J is TRBJ2-5 and V is TRBV9; TRBD2 matches at 10 bases. The junction had 3 bases not matched to a gene; V was cut back by 0 bases and J by 4 bases. Germline V gene lookup returns CDR1 SGDLS and CDR2 YYNGEE. The CDR3 loop spans 15 amino acids. CDR3 in amino acids: CASSVAPSGGETQYF. In DNA, the CDR3 is TGTGCCAGCAGCGTAGCTCCTAGCGGGGGAGAGACCCAGTACTTC.

This clone has just one count. V usage is TRBV6-5 and J usage is TRBJ2-2; D perhaps matches TRBD1 (6 bases). The CDR3 consists of 15 residues. The ends were cut back, 2 bases at V and 7 bases at J, with 14 bases in the middle. Germline V lookup: CDR1 MNHEY, CDR2 SVGAGI. The CDR3 DNA sequence: TGTGCCAGCAGTTACGCTAAACAGGGTATCGGGGAGCTGTTTTTT. This translates into CASSYAKQGIGELFF.

This clone appeared a single time. For the CDR3, the DNA is TGTGCCAGCAGGACTCTAAACAGGGGCGTAGCTTTCTTT. The encoded protein is CASRTLNRGVAFF. The rearrangement uses TRBV11-2 and TRBJ1-1; 7 bases match TRBD1. The CDR3 extends over 13 amino acids. Germline loops: CDR1 SGHAT, CDR2 FQNNGV. V lost 6 bases, J lost 10 bases, and 11 bases stayed unmatched.